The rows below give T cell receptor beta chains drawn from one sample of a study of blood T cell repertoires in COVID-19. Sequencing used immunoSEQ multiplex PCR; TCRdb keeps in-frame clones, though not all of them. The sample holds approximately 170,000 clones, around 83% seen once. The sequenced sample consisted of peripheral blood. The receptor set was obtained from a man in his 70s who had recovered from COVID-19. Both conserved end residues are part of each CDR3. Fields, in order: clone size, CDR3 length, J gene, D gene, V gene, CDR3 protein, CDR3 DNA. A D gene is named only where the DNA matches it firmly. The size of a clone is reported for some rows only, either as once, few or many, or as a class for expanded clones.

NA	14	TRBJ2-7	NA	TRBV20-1	CSASGRDFAYEQYF	TGCAGTGCTAGTGGGCGGGACTTTGCCTACGAGCAGTACTTC
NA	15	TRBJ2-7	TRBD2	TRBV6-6	CASRNTAGGLGEQYF	TGTGCCAGCAGAAACACCGCGGGAGGGCTCGGCGAGCAGTACTTC
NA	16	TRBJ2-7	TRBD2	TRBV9	CASSGSTSGSTYEQYF	TGTGCCAGCAGCGGATCGACTAGCGGGAGTACCTACGAGCAGTACTTC
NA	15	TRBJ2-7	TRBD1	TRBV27	CASSPRGTGGYEQYF	TGTGCCAGCAGTCCCCGGGGGACAGGGGGGTACGAGCAGTACTTC
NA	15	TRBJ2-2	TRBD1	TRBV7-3	CASSTGQGGTGELFF	TGTGCCAGCAGCACCGGACAGGGCGGGACCGGGGAGCTGTTTTTT
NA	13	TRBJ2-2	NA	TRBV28	CASTSGSTGELFF	TGTGCCAGCACTTCAGGCTCCACCGGGGAGCTGTTTTTT
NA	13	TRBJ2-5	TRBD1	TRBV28	CATLRQGRETQYF	TGTGCCACCTTACGACAGGGGCGAGAGACCCAGTACTTC
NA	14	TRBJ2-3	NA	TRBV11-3	CASSPGRGGDTQYF	TGTGCCAGCAGTCCGGGTAGGGGAGGAGATACGCAGTATTTT
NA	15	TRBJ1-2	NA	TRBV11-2	CASSKGPGLDYGYTF	TGTGCCAGCAGCAAGGGTCCCGGACTAGACTATGGCTACACCTTC
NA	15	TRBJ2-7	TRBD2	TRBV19	CASSVGTSGFYEQYF	TGTGCCAGTAGTGTAGGGACTAGCGGTTTTTACGAGCAGTACTTC
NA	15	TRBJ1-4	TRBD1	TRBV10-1	CASSEFTGAGEKLFF	TGCGCCAGCAGTGAGTTCACAGGGGCCGGGGAAAAACTGTTTTTT
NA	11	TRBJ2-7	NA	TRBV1	CTSSSTHSSYF	TGCACCAGCAGCTCTACCCACAGTTCGTACTTC
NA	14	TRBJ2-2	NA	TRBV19	CASREQGNTGELFF	TGTGCCAGTAGGGAACAGGGGAACACCGGGGAGCTGTTTTTT
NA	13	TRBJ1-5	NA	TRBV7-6	CASSPSAGQPQHF	TGTGCCAGCAGCCCGAGCGCCGGTCAGCCCCAGCATTTT
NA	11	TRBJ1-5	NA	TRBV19	CATGVNQPQHF	TGTGCCACGGGGGTAAACCAGCCCCAGCATTTT
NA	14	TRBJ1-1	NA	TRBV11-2	CASSLVAGTTEAFF	TGTGCCAGCAGCTTAGTTGCGGGGACCACTGAAGCTTTCTTT
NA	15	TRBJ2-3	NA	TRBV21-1	CASSILAGGPDTQYF	TGTGCCAGCAGCATACTAGCGGGAGGGCCGGATACGCAGTATTTT
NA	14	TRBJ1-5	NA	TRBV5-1	CASSLDSGNQPQHF	TGCGCCAGCAGTCTGGACAGTGGCAATCAGCCCCAGCATTTT
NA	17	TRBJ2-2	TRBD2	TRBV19	CASSRSSGIANTGELFF	TGTGCCAGTAGTAGGTCTAGCGGGATCGCGAACACCGGGGAGCTGTTTTTT
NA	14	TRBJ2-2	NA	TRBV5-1	CASNPTRNTGELFF	TGCGCCAGCAACCCGACTAGGAACACCGGGGAGCTGTTTTTT
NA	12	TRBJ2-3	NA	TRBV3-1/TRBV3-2	CASSHESDTQYF	TGTGCCAGCAGCCATGAGTCAGATACGCAGTATTTT
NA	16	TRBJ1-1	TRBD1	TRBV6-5	CASSYSRGPMNTEAFF	TGTGCCAGCAGTTACTCGAGGGGGCCTATGAACACTGAAGCTTTCTTT
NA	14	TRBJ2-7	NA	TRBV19	CASSMQGREYEQYF	TGTGCCAGTAGTATGCAGGGGAGAGAATACGAGCAGTACTTC
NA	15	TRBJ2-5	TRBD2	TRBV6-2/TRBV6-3	CASSRVPGGGETQYF	TGTGCCAGCAGCCGAGTCCCGGGAGGCGGAGAGACCCAGTACTTC
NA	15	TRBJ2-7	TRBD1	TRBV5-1	CASSTRQGAFDEQYF	TGCGCCAGCAGCACTCGACAGGGGGCGTTTGACGAGCAGTACTTC
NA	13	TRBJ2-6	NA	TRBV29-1	CSVRVSGANVLTF	TGCAGCGTCCGAGTCTCTGGGGCCAACGTCCTGACTTTC
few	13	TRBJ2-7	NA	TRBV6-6	CASSRDTPYEQYF	TGTGCCAGCAGCCGGGACACCCCCTACGAGCAGTACTTC
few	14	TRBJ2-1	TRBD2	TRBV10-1	CASSPSGGYNEQFF	TGCGCCAGCAGCCCTAGCGGGGGGTACAATGAGCAGTTCTTC
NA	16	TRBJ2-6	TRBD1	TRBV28	CASSIYRGSGANVLTF	TGTGCCAGCAGTATTTACAGGGGTTCGGGGGCCAACGTCCTGACTTTC
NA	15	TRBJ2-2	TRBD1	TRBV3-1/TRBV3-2	CASSQGGGFTGELFF	TGTGCCAGCAGCCAAGGAGGGGGCTTCACCGGGGAGCTGTTTTTT
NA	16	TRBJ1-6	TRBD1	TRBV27	CASSLSDRVVNSPLHF	TGTGCCAGCAGTTTATCTGACAGGGTAGTTAATTCACCCCTCCACTTT
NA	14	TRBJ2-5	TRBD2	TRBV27	CASSLSPGGETQYF	TGTGCCAGCAGTTTATCGCCGGGAGGAGAGACCCAGTACTTC